Below, 16 T cell receptor beta chains from the same sample are listed, as sequenced in a study of T cell changes during pregnancy in multiple sclerosis. Only in-frame clones appear in the TCRdb table, and some are missing; sequencing was by immunoSEQ multiplex PCR. Here the sample spans over 45,000 clones, just under 90% being singletons. The input for sequencing was CD4+ T cells from peripheral blood mononuclear cells, taken in the first trimester of pregnancy. The receptors stem from a female donor with multiple sclerosis, enrolled in a pregnancy study.

The chain employs TRBV6-4 and TRBJ1-5; TRBD1 might be the D (5 bases). This CDR3 has 16 residues. V lost 8 bases and J lost 0, with 17 bases in between. CDR1 MRHNA and CDR2 SNTAGT come from the germline V gene. The CDR3 is CASGLGPGNSNQPQHF. In DNA form, the CDR3 reads TGTGCCAGCGGGTTGGGGCCCGGAAATAGCAATCAGCCCCAGCATTTT.

This sequence joins TRBV6-6 and TRBJ2-1; D possibly corresponds to TRBD1 (7 bases). V was cut by 0 bases and J by 7 bases, with 13 bases left in between. The germline gives CDR1 MNHNY, CDR2 SVGAGI (reference sequence). CDR3 length: 15 amino acids. CDR3 bases: TGTGCCAGCAGTTACTCGAGGGCAGGGGGGAATGAGCAGTTCTTC. It yields the protein CASSYSRAGGNEQFF.

This clone was found a few times. The chain joins TRBV18 to TRBJ1-1; the match to TRBD1 covers 7 bases. CDR1 is KGHSH, CDR2 LQKENI, per germline. The CDR3 consists of 16 residues. After removal of 2 bases from V and 5 bases from J, the junction contained 11 bases not matched to a gene. The CDR3, as DNA: TGTGCCAGCTCACCAAGAACAGGGGAAGGATGGACTGAAGCTTTCTTT. Its translation is CASSPRTGEGWTEAFF. The full variable domain, with the rest looked up from reference TRBV18 and TRBJ1-1, is NAGVMQNPRHLVRRRGQEARLRCSPMKGHSHVYWYRQLPEEGLKFMVYLQKENIIDESGMPKERFSAEFPKEGPSILRIQQVVRGDSAAYFCASSPRTGEGWTEAFFGQGTRLTVV.

This clone was seen only a few times. V is TRBV6-1 and J is TRBJ2-1, with D possibly matching TRBD1 (5 bases). Germline V gives CDR1 MNHNS, CDR2 SASEGT. This CDR3 is built from 14 residues. Trimming cost V 0 bases and J 5 bases, with 8 bases left between them. In nucleotides, the CDR3 is TGTGCCAGCAGTGAAGCCCACAGGCACAATGAGCAGTTCTTC. Translating gives CASSEAHRHNEQFF.

The chain combines TRBV25-1 with TRBJ1-1; 9 nucleotides line up with TRBD1. The germline gives CDR1 MGHDK, CDR2 SYGVNS. The CDR3 totals 14 residues. Losses at the gene ends were 6 bases for V and 5 bases for J; bases not matched to a gene: 7. The CDR3: CASRATGGNTEAFF. The CDR3 DNA reads as TGTGCCAGCAGAGCAACAGGGGGCAATACTGAAGCTTTCTTT. Filled out from reference TRBV25-1 and TRBJ1-1, the complete variable domain reads EADIYQTPRYLVIGTGKKITLECSQTMGHDKMYWYQQDPGMELHLIHYSYGVNSTEKGDLSSESTVSRIRTEHFPLTLESARPSHTSQYLCASRATGGNTEAFFGQGTRLTVV.

The genes are TRBV27 and TRBJ2-5; the match to TRBD2 covers 9 bases. CDR3 length equals 15 residues. Trimming cost V 4 bases and J 5 bases; bases outside gene matches: 8. Germline CDR1 is MNHEY and CDR2 is SMNVEV (reference sequence). The DNA for the CDR3 is TGTGCCAGCAGTTCACCAGCGGGAGGCATGGAGACCCAGTACTTC. This codes for CASSSPAGGMETQYF.

The chain carries TRBV18 and TRBJ2-5; D is possibly TRBD1 (5 bases). Deletions cut 1 base from V and 0 bases from J, with 6 bases between. CDR1 and CDR2 (germline): KGHSH, LQKENI. The CDR3 is 14 residues long. The CDR3 sequence is CASSPQTDQETQYF. Written as DNA, the CDR3 is TGTGCCAGCTCACCACAGACAGACCAAGAGACCCAGTACTTC.

The J gene is TRBJ2-3, the V gene TRBV4-3; the match to TRBD2 covers 14 bases. V trimming: 4 bases; J trimming: 4 bases; junction bases outside the gene matches: 10. The germline V gene encodes CDR1 LGHNA and CDR2 YSLEER. The CDR3 runs 18 residues. CDR3 nucleotide sequence: TGCGCCAGCAGCCCAAGACTAGCGGGGGGGCTGTCACCAGATACGCAGTATTTT. Amino acids: CASSPRLAGGLSPDTQYF.

The J gene is TRBJ1-1, the V gene TRBV5-5, with no clear D. Trimming removed 2 bases from V and 5 bases from J, with 16 bases in between. The CDR3 extends over 15 amino acids. The germline V gene has CDR1 SGHKS and CDR2 YYEKEE (reference sequence). DNA for the CDR3: TGTGCCAGCAGCTTAGCCCCTAACCCCGGGACTGAAGCTTTCTTT. This codes for CASSLAPNPGTEAFF.

The chain joins TRBV6-5 to TRBJ1-2; 9 bases map to TRBD1. Germline V gives CDR1 MNHEY, CDR2 SVGAGI. The CDR3 extends over 15 amino acids. With V trimmed by 6 bases and J by 2 bases, 7 bases remained unmatched. The CDR3 region is CASRATGGSNYGYTF. In nucleotides, the CDR3 is TGTGCCAGCAGAGCTACAGGGGGCTCCAACTATGGCTACACCTTC.

The rearrangement uses TRBV7-2 and TRBJ2-3, with D perhaps matching TRBD1 (5 bases). The CDR3 consists of 14 residues. Trimming pared 3 bases from V and 6 bases from J, leaving 13 bases between. From germline, CDR1 is SGHTA and CDR2 FQGNSA. The CDR3 DNA is TGTGCCAGCAGCTTCACAGGAATTGGGGATACGCAGTATTTT. Protein sequence: CASSFTGIGDTQYF.

This chain uses TRBV6-4 with TRBJ2-1, with TRBD2 matching 12 bases. Germline lookup yields CDR1 MRHNA and CDR2 SNTAGT. V lost 3 bases to trimming and J lost 7 bases; unmatched junction nucleotides: 4. The CDR3 is 15 amino acids. This CDR3 is CASSELAGGTNEQFF. The CDR3 DNA reads as TGTGCCAGCAGTGAACTAGCGGGAGGTACTAATGAGCAGTTCTTC.

This clone appeared a single time. The chain has TRBV2 and TRBJ1-5; 8 positions match TRBD1. V lost 5 bases and J lost 5; bases outside the gene matches: 5. This CDR3 has 14 residues. Germline CDR1 reads SNHLY; CDR2 reads FYNNEI. Written as DNA, the CDR3 is TGTGCCAGCAGTCCCCGGACAGGGCATCAGCCCCAGCATTTT. It encodes CASSPRTGHQPQHF.

V usage is TRBV18 and J usage is TRBJ1-5, with 7 bases lining up with TRBD1. Germline lookup yields CDR1 KGHSH and CDR2 LQKENI. V shed 0 bases and J 2 bases; nucleotides not matched to a gene: 4. The CDR3 runs 16 residues. Here the CDR3 reads CASSPPGQGGNQPQHF. The CDR3 DNA follows: TGTGCCAGCTCACCACCGGGCCAGGGGGGCAATCAGCCCCAGCATTTT.

This sequence joins TRBV7-9 and TRBJ1-2; the D is unclear. Germline CDR1 and CDR2: SEHNR and FQNEAQ (reference sequence). The CDR3 totals 12 residues. Trimming shortened V by 3 bases and J by 4 bases, and 6 bases separated the two germline ends. The DNA for the CDR3 is TGTGCCAGCAGCTTCGAGAGCTATGGCTACACCTTC. Protein product: CASSFESYGYTF.

The chain joins TRBV2 to TRBJ2-7; the D gene is possibly TRBD1 (6 bases). Trimming pared 7 bases from V and 1 base from J, leaving 14 bases between. The CDR3 consists of 14 residues. Germline CDR1 SNHLY, CDR2 FYNNEI. The CDR3 DNA reads TGTGCCAGCAAAGAGGACAGACCTTCCTACGAGCAGTACTTC. Its translation is CASKEDRPSYEQYF.